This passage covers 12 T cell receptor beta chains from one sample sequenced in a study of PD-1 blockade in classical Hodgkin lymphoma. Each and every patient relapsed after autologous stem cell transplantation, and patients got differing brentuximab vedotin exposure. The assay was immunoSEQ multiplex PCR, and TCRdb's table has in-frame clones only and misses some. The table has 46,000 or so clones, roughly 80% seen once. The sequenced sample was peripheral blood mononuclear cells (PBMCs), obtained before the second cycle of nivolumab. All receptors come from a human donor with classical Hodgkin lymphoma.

The DNA of the CDR3 is TGCAGCGTTGTGACACCGGGACCGGGTAATGAAAAACTGTTTTTT. Translating it yields CSVVTPGPGNEKLFF. This sequence joins TRBV29-1 and TRBJ1-4, with D possibly being TRBD1 (5 bases). Germline CDR1 is SQVTM and CDR2 is ANQGSEA. The CDR3 is made up of 15 amino acids. V lost 4 bases and J 4 bases, leaving 16 bases between the germline ends.

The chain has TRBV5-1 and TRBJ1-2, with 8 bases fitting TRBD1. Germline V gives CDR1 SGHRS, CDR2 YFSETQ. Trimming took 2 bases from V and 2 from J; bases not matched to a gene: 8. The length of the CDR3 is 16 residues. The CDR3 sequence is CASSLLGDRGNYGYTF. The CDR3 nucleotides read TGCGCCAGCAGCTTACTAGGAGACAGGGGAAACTATGGCTACACCTTC.

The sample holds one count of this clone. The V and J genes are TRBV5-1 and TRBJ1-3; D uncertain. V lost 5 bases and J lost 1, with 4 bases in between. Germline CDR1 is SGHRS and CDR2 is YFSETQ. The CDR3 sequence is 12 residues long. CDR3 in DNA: TGCGCCAGCAGTGGTTCTGGAAACACCATATATTTT. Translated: CASSGSGNTIYF. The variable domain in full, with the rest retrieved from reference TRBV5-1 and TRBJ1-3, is KAGVTQTPRYLIKTRGQQVTLSCSPISGHRSVSWYQQTPGQGLQFLFEYFSETQRNKGNFPGRFSGRQFSNSRSEMNVSTLELGDSALYLCASSGSGNTIYFGEGSWLTVV.

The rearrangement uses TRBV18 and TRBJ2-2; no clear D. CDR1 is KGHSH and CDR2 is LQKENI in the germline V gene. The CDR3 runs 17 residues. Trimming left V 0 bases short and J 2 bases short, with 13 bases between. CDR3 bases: TGTGCCAGCTCACCACCTTCTAGGACGGAAAACACCGGGGAGCTGTTTTTT. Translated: CASSPPSRTENTGELFF.

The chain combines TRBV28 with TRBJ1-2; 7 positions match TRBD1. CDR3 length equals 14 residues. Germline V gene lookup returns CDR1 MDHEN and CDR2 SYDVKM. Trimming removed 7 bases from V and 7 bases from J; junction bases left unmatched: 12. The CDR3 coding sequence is TGTGCCAGCAAAGAGGGACAGCTCGCGAGTGGCTACACCTTC. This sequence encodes CASKEGQLASGYTF.

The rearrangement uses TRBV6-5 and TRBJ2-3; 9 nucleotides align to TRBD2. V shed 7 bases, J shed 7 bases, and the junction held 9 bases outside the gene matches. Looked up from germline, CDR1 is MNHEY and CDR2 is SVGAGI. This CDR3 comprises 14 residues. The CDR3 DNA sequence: TGTGCCAGCACTGCGGGAGGGTTAGCATATACGCAGTATTTT. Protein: CASTAGGLAYTQYF.

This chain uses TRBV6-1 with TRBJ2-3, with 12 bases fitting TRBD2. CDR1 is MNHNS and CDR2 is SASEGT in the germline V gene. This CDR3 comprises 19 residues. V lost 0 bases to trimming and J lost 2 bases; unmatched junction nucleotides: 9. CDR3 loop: CASSEARTSGVRHTDTQYF. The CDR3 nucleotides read TGTGCCAGCAGTGAAGCGCGGACTAGCGGGGTCAGACACACAGATACGCAGTATTTT.

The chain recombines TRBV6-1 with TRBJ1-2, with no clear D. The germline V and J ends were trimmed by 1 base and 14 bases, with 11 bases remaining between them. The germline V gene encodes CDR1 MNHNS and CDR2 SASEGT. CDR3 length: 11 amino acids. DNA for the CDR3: TGTGCCAGCAGTGAAGGGATGGAGCAGACCTTC. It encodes CASSEGMEQTF.

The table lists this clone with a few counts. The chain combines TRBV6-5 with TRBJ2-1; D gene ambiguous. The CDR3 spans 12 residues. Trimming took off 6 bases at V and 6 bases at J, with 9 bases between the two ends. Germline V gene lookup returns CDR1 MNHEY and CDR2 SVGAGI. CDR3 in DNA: TGTGCCAGCAGCCGACTCGGCAATGAGCAGTTCTTC. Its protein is CASSRLGNEQFF.

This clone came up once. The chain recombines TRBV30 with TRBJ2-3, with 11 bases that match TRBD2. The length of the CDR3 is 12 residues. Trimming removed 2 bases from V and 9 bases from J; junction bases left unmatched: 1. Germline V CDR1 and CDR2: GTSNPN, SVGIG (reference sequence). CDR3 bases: TGTGCCTGGAGTCGACTAGCGGGGACGCAGTATTTT. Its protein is CAWSRLAGTQYF.

CDR3 amino acids: CASSEKWGQPQHF. The CDR3 DNA follows: TGTGCCAGCAGTGAAAAGTGGGGGCAGCCCCAGCATTTT. The V call is TRBV6-1, the J call TRBJ1-5, with D possibly TRBD1 on 5 matching bases. CDR1 MNHNS and CDR2 SASEGT come from the germline V gene. The CDR3 sequence is 13 residues long. Trimming stripped 2 bases from V and 7 bases from J, with 9 bases between.

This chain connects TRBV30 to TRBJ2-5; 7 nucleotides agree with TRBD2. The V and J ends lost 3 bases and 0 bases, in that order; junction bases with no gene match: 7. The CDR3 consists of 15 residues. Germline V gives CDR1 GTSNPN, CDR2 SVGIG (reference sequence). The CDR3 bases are TGTGCCTGGAGGGAAGCGGGACTATACCAAGAGACCCAGTACTTC. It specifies CAWREAGLYQETQYF.